A selection of T cell receptor beta chains follows, all from one sample in a study of shared clonotypes between healthy human individuals. Assay: immunoSEQ multiplex PCR; the TCRdb copy retains only in-frame clones and omits some. The table lists around 1,100,000 clones, roughly 80% of them singletons, with 0.7% to 0.95% in the top ten. The specimen was memory CD4+ T cells from PBMCs. The receptor source for this set is a man aged 18-30 years in good health. Some clones in this sample may be carry-over from other donors' samples. Each CDR3 is given with its conserved first and last residue. The order of the fields is D gene, V gene, J gene, clone size, CDR3 DNA, CDR3 protein. D genes are given only for firm matches. The size entry is marked missing in some rows and otherwise reads once, few, many or a size class.

D gene: -
V gene: TRBV7-2
J gene: TRBJ2-2
clone size: -
CDR3 DNA: TGTGCCAGCAGCTTAGCCGTCAGGGCGGCCGGGGAGCTGTTTTTT
CDR3 protein: CASSLAVRAAGELFF

D gene: -
V gene: TRBV7-9
J gene: TRBJ2-1
clone size: -
CDR3 DNA: TGTGCCAGCAGCTTAAACGCTGAGCAGTTCTTC
CDR3 protein: CASSLNAEQFF

D gene: TRBD2
V gene: TRBV28
J gene: TRBJ2-7
clone size: -
CDR3 DNA: TGTGCCAGCACCCTCCCGGGACTAGCCTACGAGCAGTACTTC
CDR3 protein: CASTLPGLAYEQYF

D gene: -
V gene: TRBV6-5
J gene: TRBJ2-7
clone size: -
CDR3 DNA: TGTGCCAGCACCCCTTCAGGTACCTACGAGCAGTACTTC
CDR3 protein: CASTPSGTYEQYF

D gene: TRBD2
V gene: TRBV5-6
J gene: TRBJ2-1
clone size: -
CDR3 DNA: TGTGCCAGCAGCTTACCTGGACTAGCGACCTACAATGAGCAGTTCTTC
CDR3 protein: CASSLPGLATYNEQFF

D gene: -
V gene: TRBV30
J gene: TRBJ1-2
clone size: -
CDR3 DNA: TGTGCCTGGAGTGTAAGTCTTGGGAGTGGCTACACCTTC
CDR3 protein: CAWSVSLGSGYTF

D gene: TRBD1
V gene: TRBV28
J gene: TRBJ2-5
clone size: -
CDR3 DNA: TGTGCCAGCAGTTTGGCGGGACAGGGTTTGGGGACCCAGTACTTC
CDR3 protein: CASSLAGQGLGTQYF

D gene: -
V gene: TRBV27
J gene: TRBJ1-1
clone size: -
CDR3 DNA: TGTGCCAGCAGTTTTTGGGGCTCGAACACTGAAGCTTTCTTT
CDR3 protein: CASSFWGSNTEAFF

D gene: -
V gene: TRBV5-1
J gene: TRBJ1-4
clone size: -
CDR3 DNA: TGCGCCAGCAGCTTGGGCCATACTAATGAAAAACTGTTTTTT
CDR3 protein: CASSLGHTNEKLFF

D gene: TRBD1
V gene: TRBV5-6
J gene: TRBJ2-3
clone size: -
CDR3 DNA: TGTGCCAGCAGCTTGGAGGGCAGGGGGCTTGATACGCAGTATTTT
CDR3 protein: CASSLEGRGLDTQYF

D gene: -
V gene: TRBV11-2
J gene: TRBJ2-1
clone size: -
CDR3 DNA: TGTGCCAGCAGCTTAGATCTCCTTACACAGTTCTTC
CDR3 protein: CASSLDLLTQFF

D gene: TRBD2
V gene: TRBV7-9
J gene: TRBJ2-3
clone size: -
CDR3 DNA: TGTGCCAGCAGCCGGACTAGGGGCCCAGATACGCAGTATTTT
CDR3 protein: CASSRTRGPDTQYF

D gene: -
V gene: TRBV28
J gene: TRBJ2-7
clone size: -
CDR3 DNA: TGTGCCAGCAGCCCCCCAGGGAGAGTCTACGAGCAGTACTTC
CDR3 protein: CASSPPGRVYEQYF

D gene: -
V gene: TRBV7-3
J gene: TRBJ1-5
clone size: -
CDR3 DNA: TGTGCCAGCAGCTTAATGGGTGGGTCCAATCAGCCCCAGCATTTT
CDR3 protein: CASSLMGGSNQPQHF

D gene: -
V gene: TRBV30
J gene: TRBJ1-1
clone size: -
CDR3 DNA: TGTGCCTGGAGTGTAACGGAGATGAACACTGGAGCTTTCTTT
CDR3 protein: CAWSVTEMNTGAFF

D gene: -
V gene: TRBV5-1
J gene: TRBJ2-2
clone size: many
CDR3 DNA: TGCGCCAGCAGCTTGAGAGGGGTAGGCACCGGGGAGCTGTTTTTT
CDR3 protein: CASSLRGVGTGELFF

D gene: -
V gene: TRBV6-5
J gene: TRBJ2-7
clone size: once
CDR3 DNA: TGTGCCAGCAGTCGGAACCGGGACAACACCTACGAGCAGTACTTC
CDR3 protein: CASSRNRDNTYEQYF

D gene: TRBD2
V gene: TRBV28
J gene: TRBJ2-1
clone size: -
CDR3 DNA: TGTGCCAGCAAGGGACTAGCGGGAGTTGGATACAATGAGCAGTTCTTC
CDR3 protein: CASKGLAGVGYNEQFF

D gene: -
V gene: TRBV30
J gene: TRBJ1-3
clone size: -
CDR3 DNA: TGTGCCTACCGCCATAGGGGCTCTGGAAACACCATATATTTT
CDR3 protein: CAYRHRGSGNTIYF

D gene: TRBD2
V gene: TRBV2
J gene: TRBJ2-7
clone size: -
CDR3 DNA: TGTGCCAGCGTGGGGGGGTCCACCTACGAGCAGTACTTC
CDR3 protein: CASVGGSTYEQYF

D gene: TRBD1
V gene: TRBV7-2
J gene: TRBJ2-7
clone size: -
CDR3 DNA: TGTGCCAGCAGATCCGGGACAGGGAGAGGCGAGCAGTACTTC
CDR3 protein: CASRSGTGRGEQYF

D gene: -
V gene: TRBV4-1
J gene: TRBJ2-1
clone size: -
CDR3 DNA: TGCGCCAGCAGCCAAGTAGCCACCCCCTCCTACAATGAGCAGTTCTTC
CDR3 protein: CASSQVATPSYNEQFF

D gene: -
V gene: TRBV28
J gene: TRBJ2-2
clone size: -
CDR3 DNA: TGTGCCAGCAGTTTTCGGGGCAGGGACACCGGGGAGCTGTTTTTT
CDR3 protein: CASSFRGRDTGELFF

D gene: -
V gene: TRBV28
J gene: TRBJ2-1
clone size: -
CDR3 DNA: TGTGCCAGCTCCTCACCCGGGGGCTTCCGCTCCTACAATGAGCAGTTCTTC
CDR3 protein: CASSSPGGFRSYNEQFF

D gene: -
V gene: TRBV7-2
J gene: TRBJ2-7
clone size: -
CDR3 DNA: TGTGCCAGCAGCCCGCGTAGCTCCTACGAGCAGTACTTC
CDR3 protein: CASSPRSSYEQYF